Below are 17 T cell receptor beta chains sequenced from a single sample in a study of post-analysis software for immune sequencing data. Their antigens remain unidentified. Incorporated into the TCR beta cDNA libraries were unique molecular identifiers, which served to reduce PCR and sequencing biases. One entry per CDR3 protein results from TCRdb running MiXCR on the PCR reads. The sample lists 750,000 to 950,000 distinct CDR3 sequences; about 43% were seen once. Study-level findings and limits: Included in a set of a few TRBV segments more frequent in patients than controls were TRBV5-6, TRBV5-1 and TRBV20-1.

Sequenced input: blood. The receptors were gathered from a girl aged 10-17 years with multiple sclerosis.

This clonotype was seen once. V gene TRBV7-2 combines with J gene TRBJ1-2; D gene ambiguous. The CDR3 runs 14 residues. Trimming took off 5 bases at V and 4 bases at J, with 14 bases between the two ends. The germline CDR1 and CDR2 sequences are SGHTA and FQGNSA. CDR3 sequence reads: CASSPPRVGYGYTF. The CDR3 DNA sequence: TGTGCCAGCAGCCCCCCTCGGGTGGGCTATGGCTACACCTTC.

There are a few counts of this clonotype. As DNA, the CDR3 is TGCGCCAGCAGCTTGTGGGGAACCTACGAGCAGTACTTC. This codes for CASSLWGTYEQYF. V usage is TRBV5-1 and J usage is TRBJ2-7; D is undetermined. The CDR3 covers 13 residues. From germline, CDR1 is SGHRS and CDR2 YFSETQ. The V end was cut by 1 base, the J end by 2 bases, with 7 bases between.

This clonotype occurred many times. The CDR3 sequence: CSVRQQRTDTQYF. In nucleotides, the CDR3 is TGCAGCGTACGACAGCAGCGCACAGATACGCAGTATTTT. J is TRBJ2-3 and V is TRBV29-1, with a tentative D call TRBD1 (5 bases). The CDR3 consists of 13 residues. Germline V lookup: CDR1 SQVTM, CDR2 ANQGSEA. Trimming pared 6 bases from V and 1 base from J, leaving 11 bases between.

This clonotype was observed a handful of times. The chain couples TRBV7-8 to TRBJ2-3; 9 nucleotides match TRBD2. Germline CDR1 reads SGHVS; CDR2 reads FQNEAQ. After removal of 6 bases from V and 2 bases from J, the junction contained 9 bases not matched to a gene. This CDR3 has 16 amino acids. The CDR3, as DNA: TGTGCCAGCAGTCAACCCGGGACTAGCTTCACAGATACGCAGTATTTT. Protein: CASSQPGTSFTDTQYF.

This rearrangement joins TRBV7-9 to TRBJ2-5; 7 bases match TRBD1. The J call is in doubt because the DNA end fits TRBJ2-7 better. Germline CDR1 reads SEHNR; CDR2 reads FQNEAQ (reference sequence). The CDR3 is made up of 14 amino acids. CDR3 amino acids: CASSRQGGSIEQYF. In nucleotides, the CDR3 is TGTGCCAGCAGCCGACAGGGCGGGTCAATCGAGCAGTACTTC.

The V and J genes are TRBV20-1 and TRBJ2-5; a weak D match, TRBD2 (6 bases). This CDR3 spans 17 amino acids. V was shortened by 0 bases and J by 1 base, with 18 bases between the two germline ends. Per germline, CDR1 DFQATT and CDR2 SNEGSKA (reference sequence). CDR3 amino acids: CSARDPTSPDPQETQYF. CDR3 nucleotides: TGCAGTGCTAGAGATCCCACTAGCCCCGACCCCCAAGAGACCCAGTACTTC.

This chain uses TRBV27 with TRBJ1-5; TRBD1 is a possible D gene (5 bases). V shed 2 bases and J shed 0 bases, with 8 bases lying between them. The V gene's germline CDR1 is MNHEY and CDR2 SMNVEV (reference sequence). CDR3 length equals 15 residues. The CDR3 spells CASSLKGYSNQPQHF. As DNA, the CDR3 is TGTGCCAGCAGTTTAAAGGGGTATAGCAATCAGCCCCAGCATTTT.

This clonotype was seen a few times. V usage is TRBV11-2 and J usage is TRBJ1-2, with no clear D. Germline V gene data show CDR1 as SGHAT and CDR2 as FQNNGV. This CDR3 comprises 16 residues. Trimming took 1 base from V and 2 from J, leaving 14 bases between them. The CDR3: CASSLVGSDRNYGYTF. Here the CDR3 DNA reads TGTGCCAGCAGCTTAGTAGGGTCCGATAGGAACTATGGCTACACCTTC.

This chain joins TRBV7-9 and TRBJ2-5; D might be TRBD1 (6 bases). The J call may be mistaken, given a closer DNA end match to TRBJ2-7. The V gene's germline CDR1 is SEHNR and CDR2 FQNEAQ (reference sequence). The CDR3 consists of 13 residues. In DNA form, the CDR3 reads TGTGCCAGCATCTTGGACAGTGCCGCCGAGCAGTACTTC. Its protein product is CASILDSAAEQYF.

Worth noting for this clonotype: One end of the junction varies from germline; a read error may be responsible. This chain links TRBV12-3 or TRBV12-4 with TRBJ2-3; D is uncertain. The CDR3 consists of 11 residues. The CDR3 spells CAGRSSNTQYF. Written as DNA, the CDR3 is TGTGCCGGCAGATCCTCTAATACGCAGTATTTT.

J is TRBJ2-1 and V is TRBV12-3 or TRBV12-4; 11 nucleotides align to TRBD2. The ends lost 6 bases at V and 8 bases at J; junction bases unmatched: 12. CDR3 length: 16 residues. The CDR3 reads CASSPNLAGGRDEQFF. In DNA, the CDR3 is TGTGCCAGCAGCCCGAATCTAGCGGGAGGTAGGGATGAGCAGTTCTTC.

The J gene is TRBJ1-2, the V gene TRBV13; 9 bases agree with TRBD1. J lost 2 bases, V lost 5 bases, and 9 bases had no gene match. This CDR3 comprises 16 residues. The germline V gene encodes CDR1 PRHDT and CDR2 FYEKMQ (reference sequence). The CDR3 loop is CASSPRMGQGNYGYTF. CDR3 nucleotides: TGTGCCAGCAGCCCGAGGATGGGACAGGGAAACTATGGCTACACCTTC. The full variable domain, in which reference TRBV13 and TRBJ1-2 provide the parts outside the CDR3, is AAGVIQSPRHLIKEKRETATLKCYPIPRHDTVYWYQQGPGQDPQFLISFYEKMQSDKGSIPDRFSAQQFSDYHSELNMSSLELGDSALYFCASSPRMGQGNYGYTFGSGTRLTVV.

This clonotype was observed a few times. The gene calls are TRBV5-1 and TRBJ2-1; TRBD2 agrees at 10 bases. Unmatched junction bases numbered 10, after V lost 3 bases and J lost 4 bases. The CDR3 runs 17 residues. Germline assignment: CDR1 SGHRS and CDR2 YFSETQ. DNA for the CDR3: TGCGCCAGCAGCTATGGCGGAGGACTAGCGGATTACAATGAGCAGTTCTTC. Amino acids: CASSYGGGLADYNEQFF.

Here the CDR3 DNA reads TGTGCCAGCAGCACTAGAGGGACAGGGTATAATGAGCAGTTCTTC. The encoded protein is CASSTRGTGYNEQFF. This chain uses TRBV7-8 with TRBJ2-1, with 9 bases that match TRBD1. This CDR3 is 15 amino acids long. Germline CDR1 reads SGHVS; CDR2 reads FQNEAQ. The ends lost 5 bases at V and 7 bases at J; junction bases unmatched: 9.

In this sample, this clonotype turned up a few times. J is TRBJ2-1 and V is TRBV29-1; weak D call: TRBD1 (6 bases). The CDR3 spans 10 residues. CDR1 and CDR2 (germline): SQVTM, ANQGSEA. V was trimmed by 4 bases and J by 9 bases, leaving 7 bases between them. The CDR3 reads CSVGDTEQFF. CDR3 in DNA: TGCAGCGTTGGGGACACTGAGCAGTTCTTC.

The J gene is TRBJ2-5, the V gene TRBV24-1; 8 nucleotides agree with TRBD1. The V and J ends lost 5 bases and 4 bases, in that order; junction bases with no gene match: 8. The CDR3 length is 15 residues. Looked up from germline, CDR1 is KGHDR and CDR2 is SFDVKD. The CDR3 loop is CATSGAAGGPETQYF. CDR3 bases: TGTGCCACCAGTGGCGCAGCAGGGGGCCCAGAGACCCAGTACTTC.

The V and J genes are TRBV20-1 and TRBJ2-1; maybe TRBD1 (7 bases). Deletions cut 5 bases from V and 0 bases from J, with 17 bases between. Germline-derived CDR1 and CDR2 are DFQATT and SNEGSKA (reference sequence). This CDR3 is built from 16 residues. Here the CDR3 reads CSAPWGDSGSYNEQFF. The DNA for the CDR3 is TGCAGTGCTCCCTGGGGGGACAGCGGCTCCTACAATGAGCAGTTCTTC.